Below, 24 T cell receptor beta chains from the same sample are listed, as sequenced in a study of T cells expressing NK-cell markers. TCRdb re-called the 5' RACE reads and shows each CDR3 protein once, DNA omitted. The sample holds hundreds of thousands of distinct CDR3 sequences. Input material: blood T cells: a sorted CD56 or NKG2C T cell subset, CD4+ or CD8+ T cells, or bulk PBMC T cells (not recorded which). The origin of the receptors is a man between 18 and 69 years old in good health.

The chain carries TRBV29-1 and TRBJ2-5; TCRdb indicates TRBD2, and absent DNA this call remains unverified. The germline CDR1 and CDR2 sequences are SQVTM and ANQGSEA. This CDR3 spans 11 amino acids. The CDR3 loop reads CSAPAGQTQYF.

CDR3 sequence reads: CASSLRRGGQPQHF. V usage is TRBV12-3 or TRBV12-4 and J usage is TRBJ1-5. The length of the CDR3 is 14 residues.

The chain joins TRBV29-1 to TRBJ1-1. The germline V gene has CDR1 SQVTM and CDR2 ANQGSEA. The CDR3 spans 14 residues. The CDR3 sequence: CSVSKGLLNTEAFF. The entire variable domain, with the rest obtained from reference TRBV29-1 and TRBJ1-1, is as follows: SAVISQKPSRDICQRGTSLTIQCQVDSQVTMMFWYRQQPGQSLTLIATANQGSEATYESGFVIDKFPISRPNLTFSTLTVSNMSPEDSSIYLCSVSKGLLNTEAFFGQGTRLTVV.

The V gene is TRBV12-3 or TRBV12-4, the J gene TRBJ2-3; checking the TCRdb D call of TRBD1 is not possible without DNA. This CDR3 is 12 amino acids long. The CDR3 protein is CASSYVRATQYF.

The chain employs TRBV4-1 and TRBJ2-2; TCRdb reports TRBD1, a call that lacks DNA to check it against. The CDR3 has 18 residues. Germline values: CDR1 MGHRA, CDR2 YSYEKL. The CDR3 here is CASSQAISGYGNTGELFF.

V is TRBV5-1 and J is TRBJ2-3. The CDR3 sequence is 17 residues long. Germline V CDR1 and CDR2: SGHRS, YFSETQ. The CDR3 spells CASSLGLGYTSTDTQYF.

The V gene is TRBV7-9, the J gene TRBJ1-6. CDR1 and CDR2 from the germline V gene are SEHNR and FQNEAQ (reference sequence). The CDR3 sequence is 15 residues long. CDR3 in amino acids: CASSLLGLGNSPLHF.

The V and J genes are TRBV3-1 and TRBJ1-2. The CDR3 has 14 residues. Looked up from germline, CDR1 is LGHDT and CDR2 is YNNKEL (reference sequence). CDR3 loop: CASSQDMSSYGYTF.

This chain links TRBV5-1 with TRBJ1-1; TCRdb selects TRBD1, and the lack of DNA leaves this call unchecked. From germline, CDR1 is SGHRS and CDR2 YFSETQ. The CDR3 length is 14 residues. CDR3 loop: CASSLLGGNTEAFF.

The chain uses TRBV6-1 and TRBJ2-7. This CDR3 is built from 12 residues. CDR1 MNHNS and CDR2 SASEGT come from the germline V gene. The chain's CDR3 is CASAYGSYEQYF.

CDR3: CASSYSGGNTEAFF. V is TRBV6-5 and J is TRBJ1-1. The CDR3 covers 14 residues. Germline V gives CDR1 MNHEY, CDR2 SVGAGI.

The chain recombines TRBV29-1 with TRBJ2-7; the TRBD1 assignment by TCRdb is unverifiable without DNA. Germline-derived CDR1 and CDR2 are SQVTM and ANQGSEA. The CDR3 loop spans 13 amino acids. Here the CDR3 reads CRLPGTGGGEQYF.

The CDR3 is CASSRRAGEGYTF. The chain uses TRBV7-9 and TRBJ1-2. Germline loops: CDR1 SEHNR, CDR2 FQNEAQ (reference sequence). There are 13 residues in the CDR3.

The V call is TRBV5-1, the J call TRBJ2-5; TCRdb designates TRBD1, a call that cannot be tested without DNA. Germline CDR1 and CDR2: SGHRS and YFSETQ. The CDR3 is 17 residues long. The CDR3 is CASSLDGRRQGEETQYF.

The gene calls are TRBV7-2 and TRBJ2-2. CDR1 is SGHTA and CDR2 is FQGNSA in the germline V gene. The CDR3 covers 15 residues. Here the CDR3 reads CASSTSGVLSGELFF.

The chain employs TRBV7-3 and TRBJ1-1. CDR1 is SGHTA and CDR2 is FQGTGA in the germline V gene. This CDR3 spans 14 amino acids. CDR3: CASSLSHRNTEAFF. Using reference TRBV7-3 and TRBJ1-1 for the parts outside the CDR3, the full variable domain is GAGVSQTPSNKVTEKGKYVELRCDPISGHTALYWYRQSLGQGPEFLIYFQGTGAADDSGLPNDRFFAVRPEGSVSTLKIQRTERGDSAVYLCASSLSHRNTEAFFGQGTRLTVV.

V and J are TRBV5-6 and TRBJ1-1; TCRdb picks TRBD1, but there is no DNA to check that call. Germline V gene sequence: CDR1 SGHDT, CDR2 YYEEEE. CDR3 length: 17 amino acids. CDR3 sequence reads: CASSLLYRGRAGTEAFF.

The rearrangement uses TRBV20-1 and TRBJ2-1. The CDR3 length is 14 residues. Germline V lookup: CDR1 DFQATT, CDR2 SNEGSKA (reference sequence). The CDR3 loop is CSAADRQVVAEQFF.

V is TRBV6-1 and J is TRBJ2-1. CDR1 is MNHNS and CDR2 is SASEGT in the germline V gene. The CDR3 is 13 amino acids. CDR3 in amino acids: CASRGSSYNEQFF.

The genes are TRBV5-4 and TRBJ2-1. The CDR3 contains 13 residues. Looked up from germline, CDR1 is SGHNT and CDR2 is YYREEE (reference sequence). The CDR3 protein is CASSFTTVNEQFF.

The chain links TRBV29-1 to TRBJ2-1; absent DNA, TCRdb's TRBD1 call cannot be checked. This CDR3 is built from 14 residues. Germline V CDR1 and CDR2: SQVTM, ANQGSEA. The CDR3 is CSVATGTSMNEQFF.

This CDR3 is CASSPPGLAARNEQYF. The V and J genes are TRBV7-9 and TRBJ2-7; TCRdb reports TRBD2, a call that lacks DNA to check it against. Germline lookup yields CDR1 SEHNR and CDR2 FQNEAQ (reference sequence). This CDR3 comprises 16 residues.

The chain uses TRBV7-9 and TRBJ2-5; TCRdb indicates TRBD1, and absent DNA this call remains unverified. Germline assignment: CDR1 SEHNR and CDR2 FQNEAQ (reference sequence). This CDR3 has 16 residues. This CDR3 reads CASSYPLRGAQETQYF.

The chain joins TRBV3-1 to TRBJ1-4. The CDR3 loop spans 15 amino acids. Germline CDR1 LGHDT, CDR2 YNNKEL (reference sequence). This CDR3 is CASSQGRGLGGKLFF. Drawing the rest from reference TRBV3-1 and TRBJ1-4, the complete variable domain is DTAVSQTPKYLVTQMGNDKSIKCEQNLGHDTMYWYKQDSKKFLKIMFSYNNKELIINETVPNRFSPKSPDKAHLNLHINSLELGDSAVYFCASSQGRGLGGKLFFGSGTQLSVL.